These 32 T cell receptor beta chains originate from one sample sequenced in a study of T cell responses to AZD1222 COVID-19 vaccine. Profiled with immunoSEQ multiplex PCR; TCRdb holds only in-frame clones, not every one. Of around 100,000 clones detected, about nine tenths appear once; the ten largest clones hold more than 1.5%. The specimen was peripheral blood, collected on day 0 of AZD1222 vaccination. The receptors shown here come from an adult in good health.

This clone was observed a few times. The same CDR3 is also encoded by other DNA sequences in this sample. The J gene is TRBJ2-7, the V gene TRBV30; 7 bases match TRBD2. This CDR3 region has 12 residues. The germline V gene encodes CDR1 GTSNPN and CDR2 SVGIG (reference sequence). V dropped 4 bases and J dropped 3; count of bases not matched to a gene: 3. CDR3 protein: CAWTGGGYEQYF. The DNA for the CDR3 is TGTGCCTGGACGGGGGGTGGCTACGAGCAGTACTTC.

The CDR3 protein is CASSRIAGGRSGPEQYF. The CDR3 DNA reads TGTGCCAGCAGCAGAATAGCGGGAGGCCGATCCGGGCCCGAGCAGTACTTC. The chain recombines TRBV5-4 with TRBJ2-7; 10 bases match TRBD2. Germline CDR1 is SGHNT and CDR2 is YYREEE (reference sequence). V trimming: 4 bases; J trimming: 6 bases; junction bases outside the gene matches: 16. The CDR3 consists of 17 residues.

The rearrangement uses TRBV25-1 and TRBJ1-5; maybe TRBD1 (6 bases). The CDR3 sequence is 15 residues long. Germline V gives CDR1 MGHDK, CDR2 SYGVNS. The V end lost 5 bases, the J end lost 7 bases, and 18 bases lay between the germline ends. For the CDR3, the DNA is TGTGCCAGCAGTAAACAGGGCCATCGTAGGCAGCCCCAGCATTTT. Its protein product is CASSKQGHRRQPQHF.

The chain employs TRBV7-2 and TRBJ2-2; no firm D call. Germline V lookup: CDR1 SGHTA, CDR2 FQGNSA. The CDR3 sequence is 14 residues long. Trimming shortened V by 4 bases and J by 1 base, and 7 bases separated the two germline ends. CDR3 amino acids: CASSSTENTGELFF. The CDR3 DNA is TGTGCCAGCAGCTCAACAGAGAACACCGGGGAGCTGTTTTTT.

The gene calls are TRBV29-1 and TRBJ2-7; 8 nucleotides align to TRBD1. V was pared by 6 bases and J by 0 bases, with 4 bases of the junction left unmatched. The CDR3 has 13 amino acids. CDR1 is SQVTM and CDR2 is ANQGSEA in the germline V gene. CDR3 sequence: CSVTGGSSYEQYF. Here the CDR3 DNA reads TGCAGCGTCACAGGGGGGAGCTCCTACGAGCAGTACTTC.

The chain carries TRBV2 and TRBJ2-1; TRBD2 agrees at 16 bases. The CDR3 has 19 amino acids. The ends lost 7 bases at V and 0 bases at J; junction bases unmatched: 9. Germline V gives CDR1 SNHLY, CDR2 FYNNEI. The CDR3: CASTPPGLAGGSSYNEQFF. Written as DNA, the CDR3 is TGTGCCAGCACCCCGCCGGGACTAGCGGGAGGGAGCTCCTACAATGAGCAGTTCTTC.

The chain links TRBV27 to TRBJ2-2; 10 positions agree with TRBD2. From germline, CDR1 is MNHEY and CDR2 SMNVEV (reference sequence). CDR3 length: 17 amino acids. With 7 bases clipped from V and 6 bases from J, the junction kept 14 bases outside the gene matches. CDR3 DNA: TGTGCCAGCACCCACAACGGGGCTAGCGGGAGTCCCGGGGAGCTGTTTTTT. It codes for CASTHNGASGSPGELFF.

The J gene is TRBJ1-5, the V gene TRBV30, with 10 positions matching TRBD1. CDR1 and CDR2 (germline): GTSNPN, SVGIG (reference sequence). The CDR3 has 14 residues. J lost 6 bases, V lost 1 base, and 3 bases had no gene match. The CDR3 loop reads CAWSETGGRQPQHF. DNA of the CDR3: TGTGCCTGGAGTGAGACAGGGGGCCGTCAGCCCCAGCATTTT. The full variable domain, rest sourced from reference TRBV30 and TRBJ1-5, is SQTIHQWPATLVQPVGSPLSLECTVEGTSNPNLYWYRQAAGRGLQLLFYSVGIGQISSEVPQNLSASRPQDRQFILSSKKLLLSDSGFYLCAWSETGGRQPQHFGDGTRLSIL.

This chain connects TRBV4-1 to TRBJ1-2; 8 bases map to TRBD1. In germline, CDR1 is MGHRA, CDR2 YSYEKL. The CDR3 has 19 amino acids. V shed 0 bases, J shed 6 bases, and the junction held 18 bases outside the gene matches. The CDR3 spells CASSQDLQGVWIKENGYTF. CDR3 nucleotides: TGCGCCAGCAGCCAAGACCTACAGGGGGTATGGATTAAAGAGAATGGCTACACCTTC.

The rearrangement joins TRBV27 to TRBJ1-5; D possibly corresponds to TRBD1 (6 bases). CDR1 and CDR2 from the germline V gene are MNHEY and SMNVEV (reference sequence). The germline V and J ends were trimmed by 7 bases and 2 bases, with 15 bases remaining between them. CDR3 length equals 15 residues. CDR3 region: CASKRGFSGNQPQHF. The CDR3 DNA reads TGTGCCAGCAAAAGGGGGTTTAGTGGCAATCAGCCCCAGCATTTT.

This chain connects TRBV6-6 to TRBJ1-4, with TRBD1 as a possible D gene (5 bases). This CDR3 is 14 amino acids long. The V end was cut by 6 bases, the J end by 2 bases, with 10 bases between. CDR1 and CDR2 from the germline V gene are MNHNY and SVGAGI (reference sequence). The CDR3 nucleotides are TGTGCCAGCAGCCCCGGGACTACTAATGAAAAACTGTTTTTT. Its protein is CASSPGTTNEKLFF.

This sequence joins TRBV24-1 and TRBJ1-3; no clear D gene. The CDR3 has 13 residues. CDR1 is KGHDR, CDR2 SFDVKD, per germline. V gave up 6 bases and J gave up 0 bases, with 5 bases separating them. Here the CDR3 DNA reads TGTGCCACCAGTTCGGTCTCTGGAAACACCATATATTTT. This gives the protein CATSSVSGNTIYF.

V and J are TRBV28 and TRBJ1-5; D gene unclear. This CDR3 has 14 amino acids. Germline CDR1 is MDHEN and CDR2 is SYDVKM. The ends were cut back, 7 bases at V and 0 bases at J, with 10 bases in the middle. The CDR3 sequence is CASNTGYSNQPQHF. The CDR3 DNA follows: TGTGCCAGCAACACGGGGTATAGCAATCAGCCCCAGCATTTT. The full variable domain, rest sourced from reference TRBV28 and TRBJ1-5, is DVKVTQSSRYLVKRTGEKVFLECVQDMDHENMFWYRQDPGLGLRLIYFSYDVKMKEKGDIPEGYSVSREKKERFSLILESASTNQTSMYLCASNTGYSNQPQHFGDGTRLSIL.

The rearrangement links TRBV9 to TRBJ2-2; D gene uncertain. The CDR3 covers 16 residues. Germline V gene sequence: CDR1 SGDLS, CDR2 YYNGEE. Between the trimmed V and J ends, which lost 4 bases and 1 base, there was a span of 14 bases. CDR3 DNA: TGTGCCAGCAGCCCCACGGGTCTTTTGAACACCGGGGAGCTGTTTTTT. This encodes CASSPTGLLNTGELFF.

The gene calls are TRBV28 and TRBJ2-7, with TRBD1 identical over 11 bases. CDR1 and CDR2 (germline): MDHEN, SYDVKM. The CDR3 sequence is 15 residues long. With 6 bases clipped from V and 3 bases from J, the junction kept 7 bases outside the gene matches. The CDR3 is CASRELGTGGYEQYF. The CDR3 DNA follows: TGTGCCAGCAGAGAACTCGGGACAGGGGGCTACGAGCAGTACTTC.

V and J are TRBV20-1 and TRBJ2-1; D unresolved. There are 10 residues in the CDR3. Trimming removed 3 bases from V and 5 bases from J, with 2 bases in between. Germline V gene data show CDR1 as DFQATT and CDR2 as SNEGSKA (reference sequence). The CDR3 region has the DNA TGCAGTGCTAGGGACAATGAGCAGTTCTTC. Translation gives CSARDNEQFF.

The sample holds one count of this clone. The rearrangement links TRBV3-1 (or the pseudogene TRBV3-2) to TRBJ2-3; TRBD2 agrees at 9 bases. This CDR3 region has 16 residues. J was trimmed by 0 bases and V by 1 base; bases with no gene match: 2. Germline-derived CDR1 and CDR2 are LGHDT and YNNKEL (reference sequence). The CDR3 reads CASSQGTSGSTDTQYF. CDR3 DNA sequence: TGTGCCAGCAGCCAAGGCACTAGCGGGAGCACAGATACGCAGTATTTT.

This sequence joins TRBV6-5 and TRBJ2-1, with a possible D match to TRBD1 (6 bases). Trimming stripped 6 bases from V and 5 bases from J, with 14 bases between. There are 14 residues in the CDR3. Per germline, CDR1 MNHEY and CDR2 SVGAGI. CDR3 residues: CASSRTEGHNEQFF. DNA of the CDR3: TGTGCCAGCAGCCGGACAGAGGGACACAATGAGCAGTTCTTC.

This chain joins TRBV5-1 and TRBJ1-6, with TRBD1 as a possible D gene (5 bases). This CDR3 spans 15 amino acids. V gave up 1 base and J gave up 4 bases, with 9 bases separating them. The germline CDR1 and CDR2 sequences are SGHRS and YFSETQ. CDR3 nucleotide sequence: TGCGCCAGCAGCTTGCCGACAGATTATAATTCACCCCTCCACTTT. Its translation: CASSLPTDYNSPLHF.

The CDR3 spells CSVEEPLGGYTF. For the CDR3, the DNA is TGCAGCGTTGAAGAGCCCCTGGGGGGCTACACCTTC. The V gene is TRBV29-1, the J gene TRBJ1-2; D is unclear. CDR3 length equals 12 residues. Germline CDR1 reads SQVTM; CDR2 reads ANQGSEA. Trimming removed 0 bases from V and 8 bases from J, with 10 bases in between. Combining the CDR3 with reference TRBV29-1 and TRBJ1-2 gives the whole variable domain SAVISQKPSRDICQRGTSLTIQCQVDSQVTMMFWYRQQPGQSLTLIATANQGSEATYESGFVIDKFPISRPNLTFSTLTVSNMSPEDSSIYLCSVEEPLGGYTFGSGTRLTVV.

This clone was recorded a few times. The chain has TRBV11-3 and TRBJ2-3; perhaps TRBD2 as D (5 bases). Germline loops: CDR1 SGHNT, CDR2 YENEEA. The CDR3 contains 15 residues. The V gene lost 1 base and the J gene lost 4 bases, with 12 bases spanning the gap. CDR3 sequence: CASSLVGAGPDTQYF. The CDR3 nucleotides are TGTGCCAGCAGCTTAGTAGGCGCGGGCCCAGATACGCAGTATTTT.

The chain uses TRBV28 and TRBJ2-7; 8 bases are a match to TRBD1. Germline assignment: CDR1 MDHEN and CDR2 SYDVKM. V shed 6 bases and J 3 bases; nucleotides not matched to a gene: 10. The CDR3 totals 15 residues. The CDR3 sequence: CASSRKQGVVYEQYF. In DNA, the CDR3 is TGTGCCAGCAGCCGTAAACAGGGGGTGGTCTACGAGCAGTACTTC.

This chain joins TRBV2 and TRBJ2-5, with 7 nucleotides matching TRBD1. Unmatched junction bases numbered 7, after V lost 4 bases and J lost 2 bases. This CDR3 contains 15 residues. CDR1 and CDR2 from the germline V gene are SNHLY and FYNNEI. CDR3 in amino acids: CASSVTGSGQETQYF. The CDR3 nucleotides read TGTGCCAGCAGTGTGACAGGGTCGGGTCAAGAGACCCAGTACTTC.

The rearrangement uses TRBV15 and TRBJ2-7; the match to TRBD2 covers 11 bases. V gave up 0 bases and J gave up 6 bases; unmatched junction bases: 4. The CDR3 consists of 15 residues. CDR1 LNHNV and CDR2 YYDKDF come from the germline V gene (reference sequence). The CDR3 here is CATSRDSTSGGEQYF. The CDR3 DNA sequence: TGTGCCACCAGCAGAGATTCTACTAGCGGGGGCGAGCAGTACTTC.

The genes are TRBV10-3 and TRBJ1-4; 7 bases match TRBD1. The germline V gene encodes CDR1 ENHRY and CDR2 SYGVKD. V lost 2 bases and J lost 8; bases outside the gene matches: 2. The CDR3 contains 13 residues. CDR3 loop: CAISEDRDEKLFF. CDR3 sequence (DNA): TGTGCCATCAGTGAGGACAGGGACGAAAAACTGTTTTTT.

The rearrangement joins TRBV2 to TRBJ1-4, with 8 bases matching TRBD1. V was clipped by 3 bases and J by 8 bases; unmatched bases: 8. The CDR3 consists of 15 residues. The germline gives CDR1 SNHLY, CDR2 FYNNEI. The CDR3 here is CASSDTGGAEEKLFF. The CDR3 DNA sequence: TGTGCCAGCAGTGACACAGGGGGGGCGGAGGAAAAACTGTTTTTT. Complete variable domain (other parts from reference TRBV2 and TRBJ1-4): EPEVTQTPSHQVTQMGQEVILRCVPISNHLYFYWYRQILGQKVEFLVSFYNNEISEKSEIFDDQFSVERPDGSNFTLKIRSTKLEDSAMYFCASSDTGGAEEKLFFGSGTQLSVL.

The chain links TRBV14 to TRBJ1-3; D ambiguous. V was trimmed by 3 bases and J by 4 bases, leaving 10 bases between them. Germline lookup yields CDR1 SGHDN and CDR2 FVKESK. The CDR3 is 14 residues long. The CDR3 here is CASSQAGSGNTIYF. The CDR3 nucleotides read TGTGCCAGCAGCCAGGCAGGATCCGGAAACACCATATATTTT.

The chain is built from TRBV5-1 and TRBJ1-4; 10 bases are shared with TRBD1. The CDR3 consists of 14 residues. V was pared by 4 bases and J by 6 bases, with 3 bases of the junction left unmatched. In germline, CDR1 is SGHRS, CDR2 YFSETQ. CDR3 in amino acids: CASSQGTGDEKLFF. CDR3 DNA: TGCGCCAGCAGCCAGGGGACAGGGGATGAAAAACTGTTTTTT.

V is TRBV27 and J is TRBJ2-2, with D possibly being TRBD2 (7 bases). Germline-derived CDR1 and CDR2 are MNHEY and SMNVEV (reference sequence). The V gene lost 7 bases and the J gene lost 2 bases, with 14 bases spanning the gap. The CDR3 loop spans 15 amino acids. The CDR3 DNA reads as TGTGCCAGCACGGGGGCTAGCGGTAACACCGGGGAGCTGTTTTTT. It codes for CASTGASGNTGELFF.

V usage is TRBV7-9 and J usage is TRBJ2-2; D perhaps matches TRBD1 (5 bases). Trimming stripped 7 bases from V and 0 bases from J, with 9 bases between. The CDR3 sequence is 14 residues long. CDR1 is SEHNR and CDR2 is FQNEAQ in the germline V gene (reference sequence). CDR3 nucleotide sequence: TGTGCCAGCAAAGGGGCCCCGAACACCGGGGAGCTGTTTTTT. It encodes CASKGAPNTGELFF.

The J gene is TRBJ1-4, the V gene TRBV18; no definite D call. Between the trimmed V and J ends, which lost 3 bases and 0 bases, there was a span of 11 bases. This CDR3 comprises 16 residues. Germline CDR1 KGHSH, CDR2 LQKENI. CDR3 nucleotide sequence: TGTGCCAGCTCACCCAGGACTGGTGCAACTAATGAAAAACTGTTTTTT. Protein sequence: CASSPRTGATNEKLFF.

The rearrangement joins TRBV27 to TRBJ2-7; 7 bases align to TRBD1. The CDR3 sequence is 17 residues long. CDR1 and CDR2 (germline): MNHEY, SMNVEV (reference sequence). V lost 2 bases, J lost 2 bases, and 12 bases stayed unmatched. The CDR3 sequence: CASSLSLRDSAAYEQYF. Written as DNA, the CDR3 is TGTGCCAGCAGTTTAAGTCTACGGGACAGTGCCGCCTACGAGCAGTACTTC.